The 19 T cell receptor beta chains given below trace back to one sample, sequenced in a study of CD8 T cells in ankylosing spondylitis. Overall study results and limits: Ankylosing spondylitis blood appeared to carry a characteristic TCR beta motif of eight or nine highly homologous variants.

These receptors have no known antigen. TCRdb processed the 5' RACE reads anew with MiXCR; each CDR3 protein has one entry. This sample has roughly 370,000 distinct CDR3 sequences; about 22% occur once, and the top ten carry less than 20%. The sequenced sample was blood, either unsorted or a sorted T cell fraction (not recorded which). Receptors originate from a male donor with ankylosing spondylitis.

This clonotype was seen only a few times. The CDR3 sequence is CSVDEGSGANVLTF. The CDR3 nucleotides are TGCAGCGTTGACGAGGGGTCTGGGGCCAACGTCCTGACTTTC. V and J are TRBV29-1 and TRBJ2-6, with D perhaps assigned TRBD1 or TRBD2 (5 bases each). Germline assignment: CDR1 SQVTM and CDR2 ANQGSEA. Trimming cost V 3 bases and J 1 base, with 7 bases left between them. CDR3 length: 14 residues.

In this sample, this clonotype turned up a few times. CDR3 residues: CSASSSGFSYNEQFF. The CDR3 DNA is TGCAGTGCTAGTTCCTCGGGCTTCTCCTACAATGAGCAGTTCTTC. The V and J genes are TRBV20-1 and TRBJ2-1; D is ambiguous. V lost 3 bases and J lost 0, with 12 bases in between. This CDR3 is built from 15 residues. Per germline, CDR1 DFQATT and CDR2 SNEGSKA (reference sequence).

This clonotype was seen a handful of times. This sequence joins TRBV7-3 and TRBJ1-3, with a tentative D call TRBD1 (6 bases). V lost 4 bases, J lost 4 bases, and 14 bases lay in between. The CDR3 runs to 15 residues. Germline CDR1 SGHTA, CDR2 FQGTGA. The chain's CDR3 is CASSSRGENGNTIYF. The CDR3 bases are TGTGCCAGCAGCTCCAGGGGTGAAAACGGAAACACCATATATTTT.

In its sample, this clonotype was seen a few times. CDR3: CASTRTSIRDEQFF. The CDR3 coding sequence is TGTGCCAGCACACGGACTAGCATTCGCGATGAGCAGTTCTTC. J is TRBJ2-1 and V is TRBV7-9, with 8 bases fitting TRBD2. Germline CDR1 is SEHNR and CDR2 is FQNEAQ (reference sequence). The CDR3 is made up of 14 amino acids. Trimming removed 7 bases from V and 8 bases from J; junction bases left unmatched: 10.

The chain has TRBV24-1 and TRBJ2-1; 7 bases are a match to TRBD1. The CDR3 contains 16 residues. The V gene's germline CDR1 is KGHDR and CDR2 SFDVKD. Trimming at V came to 0 bases and at J to 6 bases, leaving 7 bases not matched to a gene. The CDR3 nucleotides read TGTGCCACCAGTGATTTGAGGGACAGTAACGGCAATGAGCAGTTCTTC. Encoded protein: CATSDLRDSNGNEQFF.

This chain joins TRBV28 and TRBJ2-3, with D possibly TRBD1 on 8 matching bases. CDR3 length: 13 residues. Germline V gene data show CDR1 as MDHEN and CDR2 as SYDVKM. Trimming pared 7 bases from V and 3 bases from J, leaving 11 bases between. CDR3 DNA: TGTGCCAGCAAACAGGGGGGGACAGATACGCAGTATTTT. Protein sequence: CASKQGGTDTQYF.

The V gene is TRBV5-1, the J gene TRBJ2-1; D is possibly TRBD1 (5 bases). Germline V gives CDR1 SGHRS, CDR2 YFSETQ. This CDR3 spans 15 amino acids. The V gene lost 0 bases and the J gene lost 5 bases, with 12 bases spanning the gap. This CDR3 reads CASSLVQGYNNEQFF. In DNA form, the CDR3 reads TGCGCCAGCAGCTTGGTTCAGGGTTATAACAATGAGCAGTTCTTC.

This clonotype was recorded a few times. The rearrangement links TRBV7-2 to TRBJ2-3, with TRBD2 identical over 10 bases. Germline V gene sequence: CDR1 SGHTA, CDR2 FQGNSA. Trimming removed 6 bases from V and 0 bases from J; junction bases left unmatched: 9. The CDR3 consists of 17 residues. CDR3 sequence reads: CASRSIGLAASTDTQYF. As DNA, the CDR3 is TGTGCCAGCAGATCTATCGGACTAGCGGCTAGCACAGATACGCAGTATTTT.

The chain links TRBV5-6 to TRBJ2-7, with D perhaps TRBD1 (5 bases). The CDR3 is 14 amino acids. V dropped 7 bases and J dropped 0 bases, with 14 bases sitting between them. Per germline, CDR1 SGHDT and CDR2 YYEEEE. CDR3: CASGLGLPSYEQYF. DNA of the CDR3: TGTGCCAGCGGCCTGGGGCTGCCCTCCTACGAGCAGTACTTC.

CDR3 residues: CASSRVPSQREGPGNIQYF. As DNA, the CDR3 is TGCGCCAGCAGCCGCGTCCCCTCCCAGCGGGAGGGCCCCGGAAACATTCAGTACTTC. V usage is TRBV5-1 and J usage is TRBJ2-4; TRBD2 matches 10 bases. The CDR3 is made up of 19 amino acids. V trimming: 4 bases; J trimming: 6 bases; junction bases outside the gene matches: 19. The germline V gene encodes CDR1 SGHRS and CDR2 YFSETQ. The variable domain in full, completed from reference TRBV5-1 and TRBJ2-4, reads KAGVTQTPRYLIKTRGQQVTLSCSPISGHRSVSWYQQTPGQGLQFLFEYFSETQRNKGNFPGRFSGRQFSNSRSEMNVSTLELGDSALYLCASSRVPSQREGPGNIQYFGAGTRLSVL.

The table lists this clonotype with many counts. The chain employs TRBV9 and TRBJ2-7; TRBD1 aligns across 8 bases. V lost 4 bases and J lost 4; bases outside the gene matches: 4. Germline V gene sequence: CDR1 SGDLS, CDR2 YYNGEE. The CDR3 extends over 13 amino acids. The CDR3 nucleotides are TGTGCCAGCAGCAGGACAGGGACTTACGAGCAGTACTTC. Amino acids: CASSRTGTYEQYF.

This clonotype has just a few counts. The rearrangement uses TRBV6-1 and TRBJ1-6, with D tentatively TRBD1 (5 bases). CDR3 length: 15 amino acids. Germline V CDR1 and CDR2: MNHNS, SASEGT. V gave up 6 bases and J gave up 0 bases, with 9 bases separating them. In nucleotides, the CDR3 is TGTGCCAGCAGCGGGGGGAGCTCCTATAATTCACCCCTCCACTTT. Protein sequence: CASSGGSSYNSPLHF.

The gene calls are TRBV20-1 and TRBJ2-1; D unclear. V gave up 5 bases and J gave up 8 bases, with 7 bases separating them. The CDR3 totals 10 residues. Germline loops: CDR1 DFQATT, CDR2 SNEGSKA (reference sequence). The CDR3 spells CSAADYEQFF. The CDR3 coding sequence is TGCAGTGCTGCAGATTATGAGCAGTTCTTC.

This clonotype came up a few times. The chain combines TRBV5-1 with TRBJ2-5; TRBD1 matches at 9 bases. The CDR3 has 15 residues. Germline lookup yields CDR1 SGHRS and CDR2 YFSETQ. Trimming took 3 bases from V and 5 from J; bases not matched to a gene: 8. The CDR3 protein is CASSSDRGDVETQYF. The CDR3 nucleotides are TGCGCCAGCAGCTCCGACAGGGGGGATGTGGAGACCCAGTACTTC.

This clonotype has more than one count but fewer than ten. The chain employs TRBV29-1 and TRBJ1-2, with D tentatively TRBD1 (5 bases). V was pared by 4 bases and J by 5 bases, with 11 bases between. This CDR3 contains 12 residues. Germline CDR1 and CDR2: SQVTM and ANQGSEA. Here the CDR3 DNA reads TGCAGCGTTGTAACAGGAGCTTATGGCTACACCTTC. Its protein product is CSVVTGAYGYTF.

V and J are TRBV4-2 and TRBJ2-6, with a tentative D call TRBD2 (5 bases). The CDR3 covers 18 residues. V lost 0 bases, J lost 1 base, and 13 bases lay in between. The germline CDR1 and CDR2 sequences are LGHNA and YNFKEQ. CDR3 sequence reads: CASSQDPAALSGANVLTF. DNA of the CDR3: TGTGCCAGCAGCCAAGATCCAGCGGCCCTTTCTGGGGCCAACGTCCTGACTTTC.

V and J are TRBV12-3 or TRBV12-4 and TRBJ1-2; tentatively, D is TRBD1 (6 bases). V shed 2 bases and J shed 8 bases, with 18 bases lying between them. The CDR3 covers 15 residues. CDR3 residues: CASSLRLGGGSGYTF. In nucleotides, the CDR3 is TGTGCCAGCAGTTTAAGGTTGGGTGGGGGCTCCGGCTACACCTTC.

The V and J genes are TRBV7-6 and TRBJ2-3; 8 positions agree with TRBD2. Trimming at V came to 5 bases and at J to 0 bases, leaving 7 bases not matched to a gene. The germline V gene encodes CDR1 SGHVS and CDR2 FNYEAQ. The CDR3 extends over 16 amino acids. In DNA form, the CDR3 reads TGTGCCAGCAGCCGAATTGCTAGCGGGAGCACAGATACGCAGTATTTT. Translating gives CASSRIASGSTDTQYF.

This clonotype was counted a few times. This rearrangement joins TRBV5-1 to TRBJ1-1; 8 nucleotides match TRBD1. The CDR3 covers 15 residues. Trimming cost V 5 bases and J 2 bases; bases outside gene matches: 8. Germline CDR1 and CDR2: SGHRS and YFSETQ. CDR3 nucleotide sequence: TGCGCCAGCAGACACTCGACAGGGGAAAACACTGAAGCTTTCTTT. Amino acid sequence: CASRHSTGENTEAFF. The whole variable domain, remainder taken from reference TRBV5-1 and TRBJ1-1, is KAGVTQTPRYLIKTRGQQVTLSCSPISGHRSVSWYQQTPGQGLQFLFEYFSETQRNKGNFPGRFSGRQFSNSRSEMNVSTLELGDSALYLCASRHSTGENTEAFFGQGTRLTVV.